This T cell receptor beta chain was obtained from a study of CD4 and CD8 cells across lung adenocarcinoma regions. TCRdb ran MiXCR on the PCR reads and lists one entry per CDR3 protein. Of more than 9,500 distinct CDR3 sequences listed, around three fifths are singletons. Localized lung adenocarcinoma, a non-small cell lung cancer, affected the donors. A few counts support this clonotype. The V gene's germline CDR1 is MNHNS and CDR2 SASEGT. The V gene end was trimmed by 6 bases and the J gene end by 4 bases; junction bases not matched to a gene: 11. This CDR3 comprises 16 residues. Input material: CD8+ T cells from the margin of a lung tumor. The chain recombines TRBV6-1 with TRBJ2-3, with TRBD2 matching over 9 bases. The receptor was derived from a female donor with lung adenocarcinoma. The CD4 and CD8 labels of this study may be unreliable. The CDR3 region has the DNA TGTGCCAGCAGGGGTAGCGGGGGCCGAGACCCAGATACGCAGTATTTT. It codes for CASRGSGGRDPDTQYF.